The 5 T cell receptor beta chains reported below all come from one sample, sequenced in a study of tissue T cells after allogeneic stem cell transplantation. This table comes from immunoSEQ multiplex PCR, and its TCRdb copy is limited to in-frame clones, with some not included. The sample includes 9,500 or so clones, roughly 44% of them seen just once. Time point in this sample: mouse harvest day 7 after allogeneic transplant. Each mouse received 10^7 T-cell-depleted marrow cells plus 10^6 splenic CD5+ T cells by tail vein. The sample was skin. Receptors originate from a female BALB/c mouse given C57BL/6 T cells with graft-versus-host disease after an allogeneic hematopoietic cell transplant.

This clone is judged medium-sized. Mouse gene names and germline throughout. Coverage ceases 1 residue before the CDR3 finishes, and the germline J gene fills in the end. The chain recombines TRBV26 with TRBJ1-3; unclear D gene. The CDR3 loop spans 14 amino acids. V lost 2 bases and J lost 1, with 6 bases in between. Germline loops: CDR1 KGHPV, CDR2 FQNQEV (reference sequence). The sequenced part of the CDR3 DNA is TGTGCCAGCAGTCTGCCCCAGTCTGGAAATACGCTCTAT. This encodes CASSLPQSGNTLY. The entire CDR3 reads CASSLPQSGNTLYF.

Of note for this clone: A much larger clonotype is one base distant, so this may be a read error. Any gene name here is a mouse gene name. The read is 1 residue too short to cover the CDR3 end, so that end is filled in from the germline J gene. The V call is TRBV26, the J call TRBJ1-3; D is uncertain. Trimming removed 2 bases from V and 0 bases from J, with 5 bases in between. The CDR3 is made up of 14 amino acids. CDR1 is KGHPV and CDR2 is FQNQEV in the germline V gene (reference sequence). CDR3 region: CASSLQNSGNTLYF. CDR3 bases read: TGTGCCAGCAGTCTGCAGAATTCTGGAAATACGCTCTAT.

A word on this clone: These gene names are mouse names. The DNA ends 1 residue before the CDR3 does, and the rest of the CDR3 is filled in from the germline J gene. J is TRBJ2-5 and V is TRBV23; the DNA was not used to check the table's D call, TRBD2. This CDR3 comprises 16 residues. CDR1 is KGHTA and CDR2 is FQNQQP in the germline V gene. The part of the CDR3 DNA that was read is TGCTCCAGCAGTCCGTGGACTGGATTTAACCAAGACACCCAGTAC. Translated, it gives CSSSPWTGFNQDTQY. The full CDR3 sequence reads CSSSPWTGFNQDTQYF.

This clone was seen a few times. Gene names denote mouse genes. Read sequence stops 1 residue before the CDR3 end, and the germline J gene provides the missing end. V gene TRBV23 combines with J gene TRBJ2-4. The germline gives CDR1 KGHTA, CDR2 FQNQQP. The CDR3 totals 13 residues. CDR3: CSSSQPGKNTLYF. Partial CDR3 DNA: TGCTCCAGCAGTCAACCGGGGAAAAACACCTTGTAC.

In the case of this clone: Genes and germline are mouse. This chain's CDR3 is CASSLEGASDYTF. Partial CDR3 DNA: TGTGCAAGCAGCTTAGAAGGGGCCTCCGACTACACC. The V and J genes are TRBV16 and TRBJ1-2; maybe TRBD1 (5 bases). The read is 1 residue too short to cover the CDR3 end, so that end is filled in from the germline J gene. The CDR3 has 13 amino acids. V lost 0 bases and J lost 4, with 6 bases in between. Germline loops: CDR1 SGHSA, CDR2 FRNQAP.